In this sample, the clone carrying this T cell receptor (beta chain) turned up many times. Germline and junction disagree at one end, which may indicate a read error. This specimen comes from a study of early T cells in non-severe SARS-CoV-2 infection. Using its own MiXCR run on the 5' RACE reads, TCRdb lists one record per CDR3 protein. The sample lists approximately 43,000 distinct CDR3 sequences, approximately 6.9% occurring once. The sequenced sample was whole blood. This TCR derives from an adult who was a healthcare worker with PCR-confirmed SARS-CoV-2 infection or an uninfected control (not recorded which).

The CDR3: CASSITQGAGTEAFF. The CDR3 DNA sequence: TGTGCCAGCAGCATAACCCAGGGGGCTGGCACTGAAGCTTTCTTT. This chain connects TRBV7-3 to TRBJ1-1, with TRBD1 matching over 8 bases. Germline V gene lookup returns CDR1 SGHTA and CDR2 FQGTGA. This CDR3 region has 15 residues.